This TCR beta chain derives from a study of HIV-infected patients and healthy controls. Roughly three months, about 14 weeks, into antiretroviral therapy, follow-up blood was collected. All unsorted peripheral T cells were captured because whole blood was used without fractionation. Judged by abundance, this clonotype is medium-sized. Around 0.5 ug RNA was reverse transcribed with alpha and beta constant-region primers. Using multiplexing indices, alpha and beta chain libraries were generated apart by chain-specific third strand synthesis. The cDNA received a 5' RACE adapter containing a random hexamer plus an SP2 sequencing primer site. MiXCR, applied by TCRdb to the 5' RACE reads, yields one record per CDR3 protein. The repertoire holds around 2,300 distinct CDR3 sequences, with 11% to 15% as singletons. In germline, CDR1 is SGHDN, CDR2 FVKESK. With 1 base removed from V and 2 bases from J, the gap between germline ends came to 2 bases. CDR3 length equals 12 residues.

The chain combines TRBV14 with TRBJ2-5; D call uncertain. Specimen: blood, collected during antiretroviral therapy. The receptor was derived from an adult with HIV infection. DNA for the CDR3: TGTGCCAGCAGCCAAGTACAAGAGACCCAGTACTTC. Translation: CASSQVQETQYF.